This TCR beta chain was identified during a study of blood T cell repertoires in COVID-19. This CDR3 is built from 14 residues. Germline CDR1 and CDR2: SGHNT and YENEEA. Trimming left V 3 bases short and J 0 bases short, with 5 bases between. TCRdb's table, derived via immunoSEQ multiplex PCR, lists solely in-frame clones and lacks some. The data contain approximately 120,000 clones, 86% of them singletons. This receptor was identified in a human donor in a cohort sampled during active COVID-19. Sequences were obtained from peripheral blood. The gene calls are TRBV11-3 and TRBJ2-2; D is uncertain. The CDR3 DNA reads as TGTGCCAGCAGCTTCGCAGCGAACACCGGGGAGCTGTTTTTT. Translating it yields CASSFAANTGELFF.